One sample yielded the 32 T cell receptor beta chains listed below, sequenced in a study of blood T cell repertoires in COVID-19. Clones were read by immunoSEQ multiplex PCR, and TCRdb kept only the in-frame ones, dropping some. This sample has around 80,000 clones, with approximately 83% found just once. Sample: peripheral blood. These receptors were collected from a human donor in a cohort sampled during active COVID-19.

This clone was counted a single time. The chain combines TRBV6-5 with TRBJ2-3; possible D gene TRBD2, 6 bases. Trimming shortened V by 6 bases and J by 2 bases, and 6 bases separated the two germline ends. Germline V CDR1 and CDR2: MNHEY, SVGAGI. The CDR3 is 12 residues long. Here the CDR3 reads CASRDYTDTQYF. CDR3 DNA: TGTGCCAGCAGGGACTACACAGATACGCAGTATTTT.

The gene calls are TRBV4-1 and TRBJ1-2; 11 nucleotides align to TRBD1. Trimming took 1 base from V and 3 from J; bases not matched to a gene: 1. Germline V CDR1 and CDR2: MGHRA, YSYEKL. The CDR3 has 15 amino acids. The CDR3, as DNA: TGCGCCAGCAGCCAAGGGACAGGGGGCGACTATGGCTACACCTTC. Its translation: CASSQGTGGDYGYTF.

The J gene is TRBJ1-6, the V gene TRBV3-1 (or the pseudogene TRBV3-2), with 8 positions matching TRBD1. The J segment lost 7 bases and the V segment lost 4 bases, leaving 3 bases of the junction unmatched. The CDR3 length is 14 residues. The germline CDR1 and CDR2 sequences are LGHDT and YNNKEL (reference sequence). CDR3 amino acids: CASSRGTGNSPLHF. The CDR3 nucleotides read TGTGCCAGCAGCCGAGGGACAGGCAATTCACCCCTCCACTTT.

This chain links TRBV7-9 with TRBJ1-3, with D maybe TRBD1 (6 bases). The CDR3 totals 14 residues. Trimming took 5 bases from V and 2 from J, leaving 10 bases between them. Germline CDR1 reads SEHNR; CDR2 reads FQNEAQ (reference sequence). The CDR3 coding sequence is TGTGCCAGCAGCCGCTCAGGGGCTGGAAACACCATATATTTT. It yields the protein CASSRSGAGNTIYF.

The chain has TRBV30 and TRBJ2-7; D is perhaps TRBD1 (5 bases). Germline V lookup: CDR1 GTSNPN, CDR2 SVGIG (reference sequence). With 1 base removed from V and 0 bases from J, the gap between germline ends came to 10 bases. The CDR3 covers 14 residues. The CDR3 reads CAWSESTVSYEQYF. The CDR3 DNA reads TGTGCCTGGAGTGAATCGACAGTCTCCTACGAGCAGTACTTC. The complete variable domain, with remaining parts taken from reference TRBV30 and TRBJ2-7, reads SQTIHQWPATLVQPVGSPLSLECTVEGTSNPNLYWYRQAAGRGLQLLFYSVGIGQISSEVPQNLSASRPQDRQFILSSKKLLLSDSGFYLCAWSESTVSYEQYFGPGTRLTVT.

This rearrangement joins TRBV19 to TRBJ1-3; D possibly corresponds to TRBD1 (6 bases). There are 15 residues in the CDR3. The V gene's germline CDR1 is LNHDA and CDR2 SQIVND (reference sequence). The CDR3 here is CASGTQGATGNTIYF. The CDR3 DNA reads TGTGCGAGTGGGACACAGGGAGCAACTGGAAACACCATATATTTT.

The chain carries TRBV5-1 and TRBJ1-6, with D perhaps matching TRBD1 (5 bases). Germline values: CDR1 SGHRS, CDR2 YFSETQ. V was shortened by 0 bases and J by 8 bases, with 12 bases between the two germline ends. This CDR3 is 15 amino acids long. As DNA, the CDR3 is TGCGCCAGCAGCTTGGGCAGGGTAGGTGATTCACCCCTCCACTTT. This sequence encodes CASSLGRVGDSPLHF.

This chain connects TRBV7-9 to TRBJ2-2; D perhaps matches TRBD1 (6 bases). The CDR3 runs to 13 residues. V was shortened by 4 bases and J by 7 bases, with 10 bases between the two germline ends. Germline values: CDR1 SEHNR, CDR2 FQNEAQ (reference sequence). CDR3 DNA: TGTGCCAGCAGCTCCAGGGGTAACGGGGAGCTGTTTTTT. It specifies CASSSRGNGELFF.

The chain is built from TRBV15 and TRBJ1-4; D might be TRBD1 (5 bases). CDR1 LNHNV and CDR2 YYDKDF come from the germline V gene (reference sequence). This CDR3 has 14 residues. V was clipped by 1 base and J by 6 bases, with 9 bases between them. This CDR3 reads CATSRGRGDEKLFF. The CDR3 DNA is TGTGCCACCAGCAGAGGGCGGGGGGATGAAAAACTGTTTTTT.

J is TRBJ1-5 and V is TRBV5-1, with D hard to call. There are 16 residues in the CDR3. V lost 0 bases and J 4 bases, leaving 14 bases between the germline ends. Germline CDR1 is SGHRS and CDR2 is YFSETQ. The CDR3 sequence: CASSLGYGGGNQPQHF. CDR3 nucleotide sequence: TGCGCCAGCAGCTTGGGGTATGGAGGTGGAAATCAGCCCCAGCATTTT.

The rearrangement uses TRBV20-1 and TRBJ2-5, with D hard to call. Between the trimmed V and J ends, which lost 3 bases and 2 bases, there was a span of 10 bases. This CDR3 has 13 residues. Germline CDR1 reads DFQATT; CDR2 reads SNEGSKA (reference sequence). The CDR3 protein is CSASILIQETQYF. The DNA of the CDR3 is TGCAGTGCTAGTATACTTATTCAAGAGACCCAGTACTTC.

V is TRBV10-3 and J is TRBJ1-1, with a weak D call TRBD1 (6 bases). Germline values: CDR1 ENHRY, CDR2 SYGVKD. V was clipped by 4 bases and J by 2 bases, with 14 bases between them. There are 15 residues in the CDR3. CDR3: CAISGDPQGNTEAFF. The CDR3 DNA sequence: TGTGCCATCAGTGGGGATCCACAGGGAAACACTGAAGCTTTCTTT.

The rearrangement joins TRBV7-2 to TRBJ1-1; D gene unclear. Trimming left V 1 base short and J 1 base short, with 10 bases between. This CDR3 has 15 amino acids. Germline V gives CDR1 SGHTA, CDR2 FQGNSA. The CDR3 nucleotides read TGTGCCAGCAGCTTAGAAGGATCAGGGAACACTGAAGCTTTCTTT. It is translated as CASSLEGSGNTEAFF. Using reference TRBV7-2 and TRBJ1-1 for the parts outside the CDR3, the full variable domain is GAGVSQSPSNKVTEKGKDVELRCDPISGHTALYWYRQSLGQGLEFLIYFQGNSAPDKSGLPSDRFSAERTGGSVSTLTIQRTQQEDSAVYLCASSLEGSGNTEAFFGQGTRLTVV.

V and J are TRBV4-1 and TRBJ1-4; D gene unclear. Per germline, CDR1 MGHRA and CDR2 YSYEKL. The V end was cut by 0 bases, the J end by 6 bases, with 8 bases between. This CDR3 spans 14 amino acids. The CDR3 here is CASSQEITDEKLFF. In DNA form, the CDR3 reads TGCGCCAGCAGCCAAGAAATCACAGATGAAAAACTGTTTTTT.

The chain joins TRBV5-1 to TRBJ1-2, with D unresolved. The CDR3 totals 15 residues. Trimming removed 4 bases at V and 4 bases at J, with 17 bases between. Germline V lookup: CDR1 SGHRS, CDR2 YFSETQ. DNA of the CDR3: TGCGCCAGCAGCCCGTCGACCGGGGATGGCTATGGCTACACCTTC. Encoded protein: CASSPSTGDGYGYTF.

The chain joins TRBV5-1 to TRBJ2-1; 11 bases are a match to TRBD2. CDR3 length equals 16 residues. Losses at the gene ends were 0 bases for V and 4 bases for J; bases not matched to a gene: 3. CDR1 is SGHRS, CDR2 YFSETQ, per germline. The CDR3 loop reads CASSLGGTSGYNEQFF. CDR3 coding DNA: TGCGCCAGCAGCTTGGGAGGGACTAGCGGTTACAATGAGCAGTTCTTC.

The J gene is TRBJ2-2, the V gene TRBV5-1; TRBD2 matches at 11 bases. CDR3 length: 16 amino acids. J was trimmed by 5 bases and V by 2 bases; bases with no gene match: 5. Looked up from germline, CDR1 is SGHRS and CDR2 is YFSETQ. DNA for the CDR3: TGCGCCAGCAGCTTAGGGACTAGCGGTCCAACCGGGGAGCTGTTTTTT. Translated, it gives CASSLGTSGPTGELFF.

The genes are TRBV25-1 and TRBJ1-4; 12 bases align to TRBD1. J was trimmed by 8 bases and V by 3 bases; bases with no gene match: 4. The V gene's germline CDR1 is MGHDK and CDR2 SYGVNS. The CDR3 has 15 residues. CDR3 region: CASSEGQGAGEKLFF. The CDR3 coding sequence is TGTGCCAGCAGTGAGGGACAGGGGGCGGGGGAAAAACTGTTTTTT.

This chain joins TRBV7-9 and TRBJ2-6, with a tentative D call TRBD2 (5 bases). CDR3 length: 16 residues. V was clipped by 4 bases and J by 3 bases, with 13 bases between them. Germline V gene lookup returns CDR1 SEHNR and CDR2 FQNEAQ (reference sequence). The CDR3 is CASSSGAGGGANVLTF. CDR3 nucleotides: TGTGCCAGCAGCTCCGGAGCAGGAGGTGGGGCCAACGTCCTGACTTTC.

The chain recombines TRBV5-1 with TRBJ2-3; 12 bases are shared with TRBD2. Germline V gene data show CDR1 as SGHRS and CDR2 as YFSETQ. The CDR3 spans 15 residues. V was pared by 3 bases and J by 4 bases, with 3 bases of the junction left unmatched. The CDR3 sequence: CASSYLAGGPDTQYF. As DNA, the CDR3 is TGCGCCAGCAGCTATCTAGCGGGAGGGCCAGATACGCAGTATTTT. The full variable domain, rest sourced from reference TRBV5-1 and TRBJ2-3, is KAGVTQTPRYLIKTRGQQVTLSCSPISGHRSVSWYQQTPGQGLQFLFEYFSETQRNKGNFPGRFSGRQFSNSRSEMNVSTLELGDSALYLCASSYLAGGPDTQYFGPGTRLTVL.

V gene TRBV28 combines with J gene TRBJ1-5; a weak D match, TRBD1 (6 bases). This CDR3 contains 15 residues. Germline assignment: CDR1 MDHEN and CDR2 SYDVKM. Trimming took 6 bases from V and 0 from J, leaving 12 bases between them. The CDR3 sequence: CASRVRTVSNQPQHF. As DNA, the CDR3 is TGTGCCAGCAGAGTTAGGACAGTTAGCAATCAGCCCCAGCATTTT.

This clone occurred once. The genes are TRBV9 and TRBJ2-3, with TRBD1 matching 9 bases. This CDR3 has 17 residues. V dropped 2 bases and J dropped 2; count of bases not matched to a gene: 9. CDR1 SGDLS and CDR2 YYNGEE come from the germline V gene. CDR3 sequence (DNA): TGTGCCAGCAGCGTCTCCACAGGGGGCACACACACAGATACGCAGTATTTT. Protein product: CASSVSTGGTHTDTQYF. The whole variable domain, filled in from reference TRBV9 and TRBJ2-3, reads DSGVTQTPKHLITATGQRVTLRCSPRSGDLSVYWYQQSLDQGLQFLIQYYNGEERAKGNILERFSAQQFPDLHSELNLSSLELGDSALYFCASSVSTGGTHTDTQYFGPGTRLTVL.

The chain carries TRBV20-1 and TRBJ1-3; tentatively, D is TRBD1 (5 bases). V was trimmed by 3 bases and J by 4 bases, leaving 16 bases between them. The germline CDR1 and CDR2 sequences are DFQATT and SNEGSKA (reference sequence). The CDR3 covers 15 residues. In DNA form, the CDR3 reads TGCAGTGCTAGTGAGGCGGGGCTTGGGGGAAACACCATATATTTT. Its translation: CSASEAGLGGNTIYF.

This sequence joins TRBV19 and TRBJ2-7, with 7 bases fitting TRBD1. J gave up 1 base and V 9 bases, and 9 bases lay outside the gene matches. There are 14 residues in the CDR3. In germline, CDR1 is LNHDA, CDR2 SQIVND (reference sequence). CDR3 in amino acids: CASSPGQKSYEQYF. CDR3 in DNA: TGTGCCAGCTCCCCGGGACAGAAATCCTACGAGCAGTACTTC.

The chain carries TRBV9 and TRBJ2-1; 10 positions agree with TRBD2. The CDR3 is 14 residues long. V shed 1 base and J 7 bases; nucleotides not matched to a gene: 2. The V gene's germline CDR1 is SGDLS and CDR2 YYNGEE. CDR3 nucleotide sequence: TGTGCCAGCAGCGTACTAGCGGGAGTGAATGAGCAGTTCTTC. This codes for CASSVLAGVNEQFF.

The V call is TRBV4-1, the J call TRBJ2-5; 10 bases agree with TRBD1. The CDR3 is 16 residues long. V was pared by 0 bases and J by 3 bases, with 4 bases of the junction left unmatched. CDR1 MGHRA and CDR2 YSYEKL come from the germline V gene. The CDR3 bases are TGCGCCAGCAGCCAAGACACCGGACAGGGGGAAGAGACCCAGTACTTC. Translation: CASSQDTGQGEETQYF.

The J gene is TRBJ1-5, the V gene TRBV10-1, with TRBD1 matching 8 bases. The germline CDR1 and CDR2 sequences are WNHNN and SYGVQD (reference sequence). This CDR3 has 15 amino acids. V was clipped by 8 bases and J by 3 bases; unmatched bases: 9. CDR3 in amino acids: CASGAHRGVNQPQHF. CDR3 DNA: TGCGCCAGCGGAGCGCACAGGGGGGTCAATCAGCCCCAGCATTTT.

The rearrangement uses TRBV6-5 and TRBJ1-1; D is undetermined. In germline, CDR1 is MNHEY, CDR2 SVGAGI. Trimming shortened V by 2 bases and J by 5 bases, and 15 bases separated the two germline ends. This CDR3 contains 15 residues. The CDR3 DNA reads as TGTGCCAGCAGTTACCAGACGCTAGGCGGGACTGAAGCTTTCTTT. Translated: CASSYQTLGGTEAFF.

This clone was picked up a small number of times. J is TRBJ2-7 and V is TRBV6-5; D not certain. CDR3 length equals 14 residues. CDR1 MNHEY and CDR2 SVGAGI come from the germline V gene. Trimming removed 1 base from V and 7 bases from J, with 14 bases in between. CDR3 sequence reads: CASSYFTGIGEQYF. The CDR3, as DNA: TGTGCCAGCAGTTACTTCACGGGTATTGGTGAGCAGTACTTC.

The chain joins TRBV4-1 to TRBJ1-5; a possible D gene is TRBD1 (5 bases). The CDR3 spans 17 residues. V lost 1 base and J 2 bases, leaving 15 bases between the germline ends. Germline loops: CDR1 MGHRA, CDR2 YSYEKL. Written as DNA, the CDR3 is TGCGCCAGCAGCCAAGTACTGGGGCAGTACGGCAATCAGCCCCAGCATTTT. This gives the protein CASSQVLGQYGNQPQHF.

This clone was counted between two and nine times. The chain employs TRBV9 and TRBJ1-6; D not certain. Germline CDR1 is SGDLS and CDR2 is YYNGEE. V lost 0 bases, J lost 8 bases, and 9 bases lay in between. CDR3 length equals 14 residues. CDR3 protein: CASSVDPRDSPLHF. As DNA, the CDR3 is TGTGCCAGCAGCGTAGACCCCCGGGATTCACCCCTCCACTTT.

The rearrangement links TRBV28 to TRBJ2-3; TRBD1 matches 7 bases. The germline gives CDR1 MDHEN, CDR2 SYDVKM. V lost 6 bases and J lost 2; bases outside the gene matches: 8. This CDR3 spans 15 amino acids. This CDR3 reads CASSSVDRDTDTQYF. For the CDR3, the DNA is TGTGCCAGCAGCAGCGTCGACAGGGACACAGATACGCAGTATTTT.